The 13 T cell receptor beta chains below were found in one sample sequenced in a study of T cell responses to AZD1222 COVID-19 vaccine. Data came from immunoSEQ multiplex PCR; TCRdb stores just in-frame clones and leaves some out. The top ten clones hold approximately 26% of a sample with some 120,000 clones, 65% to 90% of them seen once. This material consisted of peripheral blood, taken 28 days after the second AZD1222 dose. These receptors all stem from an adult who received the AZD1222 COVID-19 vaccine.

The chain links TRBV11-3 to TRBJ2-1, with 8 bases fitting TRBD2. Germline V gene sequence: CDR1 SGHNT, CDR2 YENEEA. The V and J ends lost 5 bases and 10 bases, in that order; junction bases with no gene match: 10. The CDR3 covers 14 residues. DNA for the CDR3: TGTGCCAGCAGCCCGGGAGGGTGGGGGGAAGAGCAGTTCTTC. It translates to CASSPGGWGEEQFF. The full variable domain, completed using reference TRBV11-3 and TRBJ2-1, is EAGVVQSPRYKIIEKKQPVAFWCNPISGHNTLYWYLQNLGQGPELLIRYENEEAVDDSQLPKDRFSAERLKGVDSTLKIQPAELGDSAVYLCASSPGGWGEEQFFGPGTRLTVL.

This rearrangement joins TRBV7-6 to TRBJ1-6; 8 bases are shared with TRBD1. With V trimmed by 0 bases and J by 7 bases, 2 bases remained unmatched. Per the germline V gene, CDR1 is SGHVS and CDR2 is FNYEAQ. The length of the CDR3 is 15 residues. CDR3 sequence reads: CASSLATGVNSPLHF. The CDR3, as DNA: TGTGCCAGCAGCTTAGCGACAGGGGTCAATTCACCCCTCCACTTT.

This sequence joins TRBV5-4 and TRBJ1-1; tentative D call: TRBD1 (6 bases). The germline V and J ends were trimmed by 0 bases and 5 bases, with 23 bases remaining between them. The CDR3 is made up of 18 amino acids. Germline V gives CDR1 SGHNT, CDR2 YYREEE (reference sequence). The CDR3 DNA reads as TGTGCCAGCAGCTTGGGTCCGGCAGGGGCCCGGGTGGGGACTGAAGCTTTCTTT. Translation: CASSLGPAGARVGTEAFF.

The chain joins TRBV7-2 to TRBJ1-2; 10 bases map to TRBD1. CDR1 and CDR2 from the germline V gene are SGHTA and FQGNSA. Trimming at V came to 5 bases and at J to 8 bases, leaving 14 bases not matched to a gene. The CDR3 sequence is 16 residues long. This CDR3 reads CASSGNRDRGSAGYTF. CDR3 DNA: TGTGCCAGCAGCGGCAACCGGGACAGGGGTTCGGCGGGCTACACCTTC.

J is TRBJ1-6 and V is TRBV6-2 or TRBV6-3; D unclear. Germline V gives CDR1 MNHEY, CDR2 SVGEGT. V lost 4 bases and J lost 6, with 13 bases in between. The CDR3 is 15 residues long. The CDR3 DNA follows: TGTGCCAGCAGTTCCCCCTCAGAGGGTAATTCACCCCTCCACTTT. Protein product: CASSSPSEGNSPLHF.

This sequence joins TRBV20-1 and TRBJ2-1; D perhaps matches TRBD1 (5 bases). The CDR3 is made up of 14 amino acids. Germline lookup yields CDR1 DFQATT and CDR2 SNEGSKA (reference sequence). Trimming removed 3 bases from V and 2 bases from J, with 11 bases in between. The DNA of the CDR3 is TGCAGTGCTAGTCACCAGGGCCCCTACAATGAGCAGTTCTTC. Its protein product is CSASHQGPYNEQFF.

V gene TRBV6-5 combines with J gene TRBJ1-2; D is ambiguous. The CDR3 is made up of 13 amino acids. CDR1 is MNHEY, CDR2 SVGAGI, per germline. V was cut by 3 bases and J by 4 bases, with 9 bases left in between. CDR3 DNA sequence: TGTGCCAGCAGTTATGAGGGCTCCTATGGCTACACCTTC. Translated: CASSYEGSYGYTF.

This chain joins TRBV19 and TRBJ1-5, with D tentatively TRBD1 (6 bases). CDR3 size: 14 residues. V lost 9 bases and J lost 6, with 18 bases in between. Germline V CDR1 and CDR2: LNHDA, SQIVND (reference sequence). This CDR3 reads CARVPGALTQPQHF. In DNA, the CDR3 is TGTGCCAGGGTCCCGGGGGCTCTCACTCAGCCCCAGCATTTT.

This clone was seen a few times. One end of the junction does not line up with germline, which may come from a read error. The rearrangement links TRBV11-2 to TRBJ2-3; 9 nucleotides match TRBD1. The CDR3 runs 11 residues. CDR1 is SGHAT, CDR2 FQNNGV, per germline. CDR3 in DNA: TGTGCCAGCAGCTTAAACTGGGACAGGGATTTT. Translating it yields CASSLNWDRDF. Using reference TRBV11-2 and TRBJ2-3 for the parts outside the CDR3, the full variable domain is EAGVAQSPRYKIIEKRQSVAFWCNPISGHATLYWYQQILGQGPKLLIQFQNNGVVDDSQLPKDRFSAERLKGVDSTLKIQPAKLEDSAVYLCASSLNWDRDFGPGTRLTVL.

The J gene is TRBJ1-6, the V gene TRBV7-9, with TRBD1 matching over 8 bases. With V trimmed by 5 bases and J by 9 bases, 6 bases remained unmatched. Germline CDR1 and CDR2: SEHNR and FQNEAQ (reference sequence). The CDR3 is 14 amino acids. The CDR3 is CASSDRGGSSPLHF. The CDR3 DNA is TGTGCCAGCAGCGACAGGGGTGGTAGTTCACCCCTCCACTTT.

The V and J genes are TRBV27 and TRBJ2-5; 9 positions agree with TRBD1. This CDR3 region has 15 residues. The junction had 8 bases not matched to a gene; V was cut back by 5 bases and J by 4 bases. CDR1 and CDR2 (germline): MNHEY, SMNVEV (reference sequence). This CDR3 is CASSVGQGSRETQYF. The CDR3 region has the DNA TGTGCCAGCAGTGTTGGACAGGGGTCTCGAGAGACCCAGTACTTC.

This chain connects TRBV4-2 to TRBJ2-5; 8 bases align to TRBD2. Germline V CDR1 and CDR2: LGHNA, YNFKEQ. V shed 1 base and J 1 base; nucleotides not matched to a gene: 11. The CDR3 is 18 amino acids. The DNA of the CDR3 is TGTGCCAGCAGCCAAGGTATCTCGCGGGGGGCGTCCCAAGAGACCCAGTACTTC. It encodes CASSQGISRGASQETQYF.

This clone has a single count. The V call is TRBV6-5, the J call TRBJ2-7; 9 bases line up with TRBD1. The CDR3 sequence is 14 residues long. The germline CDR1 and CDR2 sequences are MNHEY and SVGAGI. The V and J ends lost 6 bases and 2 bases, in that order; junction bases with no gene match: 5. The CDR3 loop reads CASSRDRETYEQYF. The DNA for the CDR3 is TGTGCCAGCAGCCGGGACAGGGAGACCTACGAGCAGTACTTC.